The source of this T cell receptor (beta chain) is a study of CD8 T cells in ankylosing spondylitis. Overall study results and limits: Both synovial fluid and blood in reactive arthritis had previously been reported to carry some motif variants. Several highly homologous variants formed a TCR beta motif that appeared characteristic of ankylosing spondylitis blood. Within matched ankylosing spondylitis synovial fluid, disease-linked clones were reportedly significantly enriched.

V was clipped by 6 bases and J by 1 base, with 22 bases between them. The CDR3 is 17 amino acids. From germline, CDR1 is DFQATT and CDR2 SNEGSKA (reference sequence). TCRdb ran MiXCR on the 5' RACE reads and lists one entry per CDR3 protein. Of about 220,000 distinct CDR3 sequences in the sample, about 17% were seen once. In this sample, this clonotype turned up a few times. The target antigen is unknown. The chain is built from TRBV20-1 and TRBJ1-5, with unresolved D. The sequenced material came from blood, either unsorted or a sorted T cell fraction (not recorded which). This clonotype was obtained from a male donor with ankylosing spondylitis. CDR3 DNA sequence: TGCAGTGCCCTGGATAGGGTAGTGGTACGGAGCAATCAGCCCCAGCATTTT. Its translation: CSALDRVVVRSNQPQHF.